A single sample gave rise to the 20 T cell receptor beta chains below, sequenced in a study of cytomegalovirus exposure and HLA in healthy donors. It was with 60 Vbeta and 13 Jbeta primers that the PCR ran. Generated by immunoSEQ multiplex PCR, the TCRdb table keeps only in-frame clones and is missing some. The sample records around 150,000 clones, 80% being singletons. The source material was PBMCs. The source of these receptors is a young man in good health and CMV-seropositive.

The chain carries TRBV5-1 and TRBJ2-7; 7 bases fit TRBD1. Germline V gene data show CDR1 as SGHRS and CDR2 as YFSETQ. The CDR3 loop spans 15 amino acids. Trimming took 4 bases from V and 5 from J; bases not matched to a gene: 12. The CDR3 DNA reads TGCGCCAGCAGCCAACAAAGTATACAGGGGAACGAGCAGTACTTC. Its translation is CASSQQSIQGNEQYF.

CDR3 protein: CANRHRLAVISGANVLTF. The CDR3, as DNA: TGTGCCAACAGGCACCGACTAGCCGTAATCTCTGGGGCCAACGTCCTGACTTTC. The chain is built from TRBV5-6 and TRBJ2-6; 7 nucleotides agree with TRBD2. Germline assignment: CDR1 SGHDT and CDR2 YYEEEE. The trim removed 9 bases at V and 0 bases at J, leaving 15 bases unmatched. This CDR3 comprises 18 residues.

This clone was seen more than once but under ten times. The gene calls are TRBV4-1 and TRBJ1-4; TRBD1 aligns across 7 bases. CDR3 length: 14 residues. Per the germline V gene, CDR1 is MGHRA and CDR2 is YSYEKL. After removal of 5 bases from V and 8 bases from J, the junction contained 8 bases not matched to a gene. This CDR3 reads CASSNPDRPEKLFF. Here the CDR3 DNA reads TGCGCCAGCAGCAACCCGGACAGGCCAGAAAAACTGTTTTTT.

The chain combines TRBV11-3 with TRBJ2-2, with 7 positions matching TRBD2. Trimming removed 5 bases from V and 0 bases from J; junction bases left unmatched: 9. CDR1 and CDR2 from the germline V gene are SGHNT and YENEEA. The CDR3 covers 17 residues. The CDR3 region is CASSPEPGLSNTGELFF. CDR3 bases: TGTGCCAGCAGCCCAGAACCGGGACTATCGAACACCGGGGAGCTGTTTTTT.

The V call is TRBV9, the J call TRBJ2-1; 8 bases fit TRBD2. Looked up from germline, CDR1 is SGDLS and CDR2 is YYNGEE. This CDR3 comprises 16 residues. The J segment lost 7 bases and the V segment lost 0 bases, leaving 9 bases of the junction unmatched. Here the CDR3 DNA reads TGTGCCAGCAGCGTAGAGCCGGGAGGGTGGGCAAATGAGCAGTTCTTC. Translating it yields CASSVEPGGWANEQFF.

The chain is built from TRBV9 and TRBJ1-6; the D gene is possibly TRBD1 (5 bases). Trimming left V 4 bases short and J 9 bases short, with 20 bases between. The CDR3 is 16 amino acids. Germline V gene data show CDR1 as SGDLS and CDR2 as YYNGEE. The CDR3 loop is CASSSGGGLEASPLHF. As DNA, the CDR3 is TGTGCCAGCAGCTCAGGCGGGGGACTTGAAGCTTCACCCCTCCACTTT. Looking up the rest from reference TRBV9 and TRBJ1-6 gives the full variable domain: DSGVTQTPKHLITATGQRVTLRCSPRSGDLSVYWYQQSLDQGLQFLIQYYNGEERAKGNILERFSAQQFPDLHSELNLSSLELGDSALYFCASSSGGGLEASPLHFGNGTRLTVT.

The chain links TRBV7-3 to TRBJ2-7; D possibly corresponds to TRBD2 (7 bases). Per the germline V gene, CDR1 is SGHTA and CDR2 is FQGTGA. The germline V and J ends were trimmed by 2 bases and 0 bases, with 11 bases remaining between them. The CDR3 extends over 15 amino acids. The CDR3 coding sequence is TGTGCCAGCAGCTTACATGGGGGGGCCTCCTACGAGCAGTACTTC. Amino acids: CASSLHGGASYEQYF.

The J gene is TRBJ2-7, the V gene TRBV11-2, with TRBD2 identical over 10 bases. Germline V gene lookup returns CDR1 SGHAT and CDR2 FQNNGV. With V trimmed by 5 bases and J by 7 bases, 5 bases remained unmatched. The CDR3 runs to 13 residues. The DNA of the CDR3 is TGTGCCAGCAGCCCCCGACTAGCGGGTGAGCAGTACTTC. Translated: CASSPRLAGEQYF. Together with reference TRBV11-2 and TRBJ2-7, the CDR3 gives the full variable domain: EAGVAQSPRYKIIEKRQSVAFWCNPISGHATLYWYQQILGQGPKLLIQFQNNGVVDDSQLPKDRFSAERLKGVDSTLKIQPAKLEDSAVYLCASSPRLAGEQYFGPGTRLTVT.

V and J are TRBV5-1 and TRBJ2-1; 14 bases match TRBD2. The germline V gene encodes CDR1 SGHRS and CDR2 YFSETQ. CDR3 length: 19 residues. V lost 3 bases, J lost 4 bases, and 12 bases stayed unmatched. CDR3 loop: CASSSGLAGGVGMYNEQFF. The CDR3 DNA reads as TGCGCCAGCAGCTCAGGACTAGCGGGGGGCGTTGGAATGTACAATGAGCAGTTCTTC.

The V call is TRBV5-1, the J call TRBJ2-3; D might be TRBD1 (6 bases). V was cut by 4 bases and J by 1 base, with 16 bases left in between. Germline V lookup: CDR1 SGHRS, CDR2 YFSETQ. CDR3 length: 16 residues. The CDR3 region has the DNA TGCGCCAGCAGCCCCGCATTCAGGACAGGCACAGATACGCAGTATTTT. Amino acid sequence: CASSPAFRTGTDTQYF.

The chain recombines TRBV5-1 with TRBJ2-7, with TRBD2 as a possible D gene (6 bases). V was cut by 0 bases and J by 4 bases, with 14 bases left in between. CDR1 is SGHRS and CDR2 is YFSETQ in the germline V gene. CDR3 length equals 15 residues. In DNA, the CDR3 is TGCGCCAGCAGCTTGGAAGGATCCCGGGGGTACGAGCAGTACTTC. Translating it yields CASSLEGSRGYEQYF.

Only a few counts were recorded for this clone. The gene calls are TRBV7-2 and TRBJ1-2, with TRBD1 identical over 10 bases. The junction had 6 bases not matched to a gene; V was cut back by 5 bases and J by 3 bases. The CDR3 is 15 residues long. Germline V gene data show CDR1 as SGHTA and CDR2 as FQGNSA. CDR3 DNA sequence: TGTGCCAGCAGCCCCCGGACAGGGGGAGACTATGGCTACACCTTC. As protein: CASSPRTGGDYGYTF.

The gene calls are TRBV27 and TRBJ1-2; D gene unclear. This CDR3 spans 13 amino acids. From germline, CDR1 is MNHEY and CDR2 SMNVEV (reference sequence). The V and J ends lost 3 bases and 6 bases respectively, with 11 bases between them. The CDR3 bases are TGTGCCAGCAGTTTCGGAGGGATCAATGGCTACACCTTC. Amino acids: CASSFGGINGYTF.

The gene calls are TRBV5-1 and TRBJ2-5, with 10 bases aligning to TRBD2. The CDR3 covers 16 residues. Germline CDR1 and CDR2: SGHRS and YFSETQ. V was pared by 0 bases and J by 1 base, with 3 bases of the junction left unmatched. The CDR3 reads CASSLGVAGGQETQYF. CDR3 bases: TGCGCCAGCAGCTTGGGGGTAGCGGGGGGCCAAGAGACCCAGTACTTC.

This clone was found a few times. An end of the junction does not agree with germline; a read error may underlie this. V and J are TRBV7-3 and TRBJ1-1; TRBD1 is a possible D gene (6 bases). Germline loops: CDR1 SGHTA, CDR2 FQGTGA. The CDR3 contains 14 residues. CDR3 protein: CASSPSTGNPEAFF. In nucleotides, the CDR3 is TGTGCCAGCAGCCCTAGTACAGGGAACCCTGAAGCTTTCTTT.

This clone has just a few counts. The V and J genes are TRBV9 and TRBJ2-3, with 8 bases that match TRBD2. This CDR3 comprises 17 residues. Trimming took 0 bases from V and 6 from J; bases not matched to a gene: 12. From germline, CDR1 is SGDLS and CDR2 YYNGEE. CDR3 loop: CASSVAPQRGKGDTQYF. The CDR3 nucleotides are TGTGCCAGCAGCGTAGCCCCCCAGCGGGGGAAGGGGGATACGCAGTATTTT.

This chain uses TRBV15 with TRBJ1-5, with no clear D. This CDR3 has 12 amino acids. The V end lost 0 bases, the J end lost 7 bases, and 4 bases lay between the germline ends. Germline V gives CDR1 LNHNV, CDR2 YYDKDF (reference sequence). The CDR3 DNA follows: TGTGCCACCAGCAGAGATGGCCAGCCCCAGCATTTT. Translated, it gives CATSRDGQPQHF. The full variable domain, with the rest looked up from reference TRBV15 and TRBJ1-5, is DAMVIQNPRYQVTQFGKPVTLSCSQTLNHNVMYWYQQKSSQAPKLLFHYYDKDFNNEADTPDNFQSRRPNTSFCFLDIRSPGLGDTAMYLCATSRDGQPQHFGDGTRLSIL.

The V gene is TRBV4-1, the J gene TRBJ2-4; 9 positions match TRBD2. The CDR3 totals 21 residues. J gave up 0 bases and V 0 bases, and 15 bases lay outside the gene matches. Per the germline V gene, CDR1 is MGHRA and CDR2 is YSYEKL. The CDR3: CASSQDLLRAGGGGAKNIQYF. The CDR3 nucleotides are TGCGCCAGCAGCCAAGATCTATTGAGAGCGGGAGGAGGGGGAGCCAAAAACATTCAGTACTTC.

As to this clone: The same CDR3 also results from other DNA sequences found in this sample. The J gene is TRBJ2-3, the V gene TRBV19, with TRBD2 identical over 7 bases. The junction had 9 bases not matched to a gene; V was cut back by 6 bases and J by 0 bases. CDR3 length: 16 residues. Germline values: CDR1 LNHDA, CDR2 SQIVND (reference sequence). This chain's CDR3 is CASSILRGESTDTQYF. CDR3 nucleotides: TGTGCCAGTAGCATTCTTCGGGGGGAGAGCACAGATACGCAGTATTTT. Drawing the rest from reference TRBV19 and TRBJ2-3, the complete variable domain is DGGITQSPKYLFRKEGQNVTLSCEQNLNHDAMYWYRQDPGQGLRLIYYSQIVNDFQKGDIAEGYSVSREKKESFPLTVTSAQKNPTAFYLCASSILRGESTDTQYFGPGTRLTVL.

The rearrangement joins TRBV19 to TRBJ1-1, with 9 bases identical to TRBD1. This CDR3 comprises 14 residues. V shed 5 bases and J 5 bases; nucleotides not matched to a gene: 6. CDR1 is LNHDA, CDR2 SQIVND, per germline (reference sequence). CDR3 in DNA: TGTGCCAGTAGTCCGACAGGGGGAAGGACTGAAGCTTTCTTT. It translates to CASSPTGGRTEAFF.